This is a list of T cell receptor beta chains from one sample in a study of tumor-infiltrating lymphocytes in oesophageal squamous cell carcinoma. One entry per CDR3 protein results from TCRdb running MiXCR on the PCR reads. The sample consists of about 12,000 distinct CDR3 sequences, more than 50% of them appearing once. Sequencing was done on a sample of esophageal tumor tissue. The origin of the receptors is a female donor with esophageal squamous cell carcinoma. Both conserved end residues are part of each CDR3. D genes are given only for firm matches. Clone sizes are given selectively: once, few, many, or a class where the clone is expanded.

.	TRBV7-6	TRBJ2-7	.	CASSDDIYEQYF	TGTGCCAGCAGCGACGACATCTACGAGCAGTACTTC
.	TRBV6-1	TRBJ2-7	TRBD2	CASWGTSAKSSYEQYF	TGTGCCAGCTGGGGGACTAGCGCCAAGTCATCCTACGAGCAGTACTTC
.	TRBV6-5	TRBJ2-1	.	CASSQSPGGSYNEQFF	TGTGCCAGCAGTCAGAGCCCTGGAGGCTCCTACAATGAGCAGTTCTTC
.	TRBV14	TRBJ2-5	.	CASSQVTTSQYF	TGTGCCAGCAGCCAAGTAACTACCTCCCAGTACTTC
.	TRBV6-4	TRBJ2-2	TRBD2	CASSDSTGLAGVGELFF	TGTGCCAGCAGTGACTCTACGGGACTAGCGGGAGTCGGGGAGCTGTTTTTT
.	TRBV28	TRBJ1-2	TRBD1	CASSPDRVHGYTF	TGTGCCAGCAGTCCCGACAGGGTTCATGGCTACACCTTC
few	TRBV24-1	TRBJ2-1	.	CATSDPRDGIYNEQFF	TGTGCCACCAGTGATCCCCGGGACGGAATCTACAATGAGCAGTTCTTC
many	TRBV28	TRBJ1-1	.	CASSLSGNMNTEAFF	TGTGCCAGCAGTTTATCCGGGAACATGAACACTGAAGCTTTCTTT
.	TRBV6-1	TRBJ1-2	TRBD1	CASSEGTGLYGYTF	TGTGCCAGCAGTGAAGGGACAGGCCTCTATGGCTACACCTTC
few	TRBV11-2	TRBJ2-2	.	CASRSMGRTSNTGELFF	TGTGCCAGCAGATCCATGGGACGGACTTCGAACACCGGGGAGCTGTTTTTT
.	TRBV12-3/TRBV12-4	TRBJ2-7	TRBD2	CASSFEGGHYNEQYF	TGTGCCAGCAGTTTTGAGGGAGGGCATTACAATGAGCAGTACTTC
.	TRBV20-1	TRBJ2-5	.	CSARGTSREPSQETQYF	TGCAGTGCTAGAGGGACCTCCCGGGAGCCGAGCCAAGAGACCCAGTACTTC
.	TRBV7-6	TRBJ2-7	.	CASTSETGANYEQYF	TGTGCCAGTACGTCTGAGACAGGTGCTAACTACGAGCAGTACTTC
.	TRBV7-8	TRBJ2-3	TRBD2	CASSPTSGRADQEYF	TGTGCCAGCAGCCCAACTAGCGGGAGGGCCGACCAGGAGTACTTC
.	TRBV7-6	TRBJ2-5	.	CASSLLAWETQYF	TGTGCTAGCAGCTTATTAGCCTGGGAGACCCAGTACTTC
.	TRBV11-2	TRBJ2-6	.	CASSLRPLTVHSGANVLTF	TGTGCCAGCAGCTTAAGACCCTTGACAGTCCATTCTGGGGCCAACGTCCTGACTTTC
once	TRBV7-8	TRBJ1-1	TRBD1	CASSLTGETEAFF	TGTGCCAGCAGCTTAACAGGGGAGACTGAAGCTTTCTTT
.	TRBV5-1	TRBJ1-1	.	CASSLGRGSGTEAFF	TGCGCCAGCAGCTTGGGGCGAGGTTCCGGCACTGAAGCTTTCTTT
few	TRBV7-2	TRBJ2-7	TRBD2	CASSLAPTSGAAYEQYF	TGTGCCAGCAGCTTAGCCCCGACTAGCGGGGCCGCCTACGAGCAGTACTTC
.	TRBV28	TRBJ2-7	.	CASSQGLGAGERSYEQYF	TGTGCCAGCAGTCAGGGGCTGGGGGCGGGAGAAAGATCCTACGAGCAGTACTTC
.	TRBV7-6	TRBJ2-1	.	CASSLVLTHLDNEQFF	TGTGCCAGCAGCTTAGTCCTTACTCACCTCGACAATGAGCAGTTCTTC
many	TRBV19	TRBJ2-2	TRBD2	CASSIQGLAGGFTGELFF	TGTGCCAGTAGTATCCAGGGACTAGCGGGAGGATTCACCGGGGAGCTGTTTTTT
medium-sized	TRBV7-3	TRBJ1-1	.	CASSSLLNTEAFF	TGTGCCAGCAGCTCCCTACTGAACACTGAAGCTTTCTTT
.	TRBV6-8	TRBJ2-7	TRBD1	CASEEGQPAYEQYF	TGTGCCAGCGAAGAGGGACAGCCAGCCTACGAGCAGTACTTC
many	TRBV11-3	TRBJ2-1	TRBD1	CASSPRQGQGYNEQFF	TGTGCCAGCAGCCCGCGACAGGGACAGGGATACAATGAGCAGTTCTTC
.	TRBV6-5	TRBJ2-3	.	CASSRSGGEGFF	TGTGCCAGCAGTCGCTCGGGGGGCGAGGGGTTCTTT
few	TRBV24-1	TRBJ2-5	TRBD2	CATSDLGLAGGPETQYF	TGTGCCACCAGTGATCTGGGACTAGCGGGAGGGCCAGAGACCCAGTACTTC
.	TRBV7-9	TRBJ2-5	.	CASSGGLGETQYF	TGTGCCAGCAGCGGGGGGTTAGGAGAGACCCAGTACTTC
large	TRBV12-3/TRBV12-4	TRBJ2-5	TRBD1	CASSWDRAGIQETQYF	TGTGCCAGCAGTTGGGACAGGGCCGGAATTCAAGAGACCCAGTACTTC
.	TRBV7-2	TRBJ2-2	.	CASSITDRENTGELFF	TGTGCCAGCAGCATAACGGACAGAGAGAACACCGGGGAGCTGTTTTTT
.	TRBV7-9	TRBJ2-3	TRBD1	CASSLATGVADTQYF	TGTGCCAGCAGCTTAGCTACAGGGGTGGCCGATACGCAGTATTTT
.	TRBV7-3	TRBJ2-1	.	CASSTRGVNNEQFF	TGTGCCAGCAGCACTAGGGGGGTTAACAATGAGCAGTTCTTC
.	TRBV7-3	TRBJ2-7	TRBD1	CASSSGGGSAGSHEQYF	TGTGCCAGCAGCTCAGGGGGTGGCAGCGCAGGGTCCCACGAGCAGTACTTC
.	TRBV6-5	TRBJ2-6	.	CASSYSGISGANVLTF	TGTGCCAGCAGTTACTCAGGGATTTCTGGGGCCAACGTCCTGACTTTC
.	TRBV28	TRBJ2-5	.	CASSFRGHLGETQYF	TGTGCCAGCAGTTTCCGCGGACATCTGGGGGAGACCCAGTACTTC
.	TRBV7-3	TRBJ2-1	TRBD1	CASSSTGEKYNEQFF	TGTGCCAGCAGCTCCACAGGGGAGAAATACAATGAGCAGTTCTTC
.	TRBV10-3	TRBJ1-1	.	CAISVTGKRNTEAFF	TGTGCCATCAGTGTAACAGGGAAAAGGAACACTGAAGCTTTCTTT
many	TRBV11-1	TRBJ2-1	.	CASTVFATNEQFF	TGTGCCAGCACCGTCTTCGCAACAAATGAGCAGTTCTTC
.	TRBV6-2/TRBV6-3	TRBJ2-6	.	CASSYSVGGGGANVLTF	TGTGCCAGCAGTTACTCGGTCGGTGGGGGCGGGGCCAACGTCCTGACTTTC
.	TRBV7-6	TRBJ2-5	.	CASAVREETQYF	TGTGCCAGCGCGGTCAGGGAAGAGACCCAGTACTTC